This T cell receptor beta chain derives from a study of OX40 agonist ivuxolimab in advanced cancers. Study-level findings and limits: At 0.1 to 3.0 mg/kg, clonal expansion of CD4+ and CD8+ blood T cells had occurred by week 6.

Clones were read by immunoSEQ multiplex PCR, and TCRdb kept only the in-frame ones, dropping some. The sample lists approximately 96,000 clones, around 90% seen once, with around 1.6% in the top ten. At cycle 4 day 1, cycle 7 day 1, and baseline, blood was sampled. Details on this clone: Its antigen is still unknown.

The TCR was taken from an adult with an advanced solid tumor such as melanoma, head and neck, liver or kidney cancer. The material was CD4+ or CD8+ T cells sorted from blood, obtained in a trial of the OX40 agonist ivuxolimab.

CDR3 amino acids: CASSRPGGLAGNTIYF. The CDR3 region has the DNA TGTGCCAGCAGCCGGCCAGGGGGTTTGGCAGGAAACACCATATATTTT. The chain is built from TRBV4-2 and TRBJ1-3, with TRBD1 matching 7 bases. The CDR3 has 16 residues. Trimming cost V 4 bases and J 4 bases; bases outside gene matches: 10. Germline-derived CDR1 and CDR2 are LGHNA and YNFKEQ.